The rows below give T cell receptor beta chains drawn from one sample of a study of cytomegalovirus exposure and HLA in healthy donors. Profiling relied on immunoSEQ multiplex PCR, and the TCRdb table lists in-frame clones only, not all of them. The table lists over 100,000 clones, about 9.2% of them singletons. The source material was PBMCs. Receptor source: a woman aged 40 to 50 in good health and CMV-seropositive. Each CDR3 is given with its conserved first and last residue. The order of the fields is CDR3 protein, CDR3 DNA, clone size, D gene, V gene, J gene. A D gene is named only where the DNA matches it firmly. Clone size is stated in some rows and not others, as once, few, many or a class when expanded.

CDR3 protein: CASSSRRGQAQNTGELFF
CDR3 DNA: TGTGCCAGCAGCTCAAGAAGAGGACAGGCTCAGAACACCGGGGAGCTGTTTTTT
clone size: -
D gene: TRBD1
V gene: TRBV4-2
J gene: TRBJ2-2

CDR3 protein: CASSLLGLATSDTQYF
CDR3 DNA: TGCGCCAGCAGCCTATTGGGACTAGCGACCTCAGATACGCAGTATTTT
clone size: few
D gene: TRBD2
V gene: TRBV5-1
J gene: TRBJ2-3

CDR3 protein: CASSSTSGGLSYGYTF
CDR3 DNA: TGTGCCAGCAGCTCAACCAGCGGAGGGTTGAGCTATGGCTACACCTTC
clone size: -
D gene: -
V gene: TRBV5-6
J gene: TRBJ1-2

CDR3 protein: CASSSRLAGGSGDTQYF
CDR3 DNA: TGTGCCAGCAGCTCCCGACTAGCGGGGGGGTCTGGAGATACGCAGTATTTT
clone size: few
D gene: TRBD2
V gene: TRBV5-6
J gene: TRBJ2-3

CDR3 protein: CASSLSGGLSSYNEQFF
CDR3 DNA: TGTGCCAGCAGCTTATCGGGGGGGCTTAGCTCCTACAATGAGCAGTTCTTC
clone size: few
D gene: TRBD2
V gene: TRBV7-2
J gene: TRBJ2-1

CDR3 protein: CASSERIGRVDTGELFF
CDR3 DNA: TGCGCCAGCAGTGAAAGGATAGGGCGGGTCGACACCGGGGAGCTGTTTTTT
clone size: -
D gene: -
V gene: TRBV10-1
J gene: TRBJ2-2

CDR3 protein: CASSPRQGSTQYF
CDR3 DNA: TGTGCCAGCAGCCCCCGACAGGGTTCGACGCAGTACTTC
clone size: -
D gene: TRBD1
V gene: TRBV14
J gene: TRBJ2-7

CDR3 protein: CASSPAGNQPQHF
CDR3 DNA: TGTGCCAGCTCACCTGCGGGGAATCAGCCCCAGCATTTT
clone size: few
D gene: -
V gene: TRBV18
J gene: TRBJ1-5

CDR3 protein: CASSEAGVPSGEQYF
CDR3 DNA: TGTGCCAGCAGTGAGGCGGGAGTCCCCTCCGGCGAGCAGTACTTC
clone size: -
D gene: TRBD2
V gene: TRBV2
J gene: TRBJ2-7

CDR3 protein: CSAVAGQTQYF
CDR3 DNA: TGCAGTGCGGTAGCGGGTCAGACCCAGTACTTC
clone size: many
D gene: TRBD2
V gene: TRBV20-1
J gene: TRBJ2-5

CDR3 protein: CASSLAGGTDTQYF
CDR3 DNA: TGTGCCAGCAGTCTAGCGGGGGGCACAGATACGCAGTATTTT
clone size: few
D gene: TRBD2
V gene: TRBV6-5
J gene: TRBJ2-3

CDR3 protein: CASSLLAGGQETQYF
CDR3 DNA: TGTGCCAGCAGCTTGCTAGCGGGGGGGCAAGAGACCCAGTACTTC
clone size: -
D gene: TRBD2
V gene: TRBV5-6
J gene: TRBJ2-5

CDR3 protein: CASPPGGGMYEQYF
CDR3 DNA: TGCGCCAGCCCCCCTGGAGGTGGGATGTACGAGCAGTACTTC
clone size: -
D gene: -
V gene: TRBV5-1
J gene: TRBJ2-7

CDR3 protein: CAISGLASSTDTQYF
CDR3 DNA: TGTGCCATCAGTGGTCTAGCTTCTAGCACAGATACGCAGTATTTT
clone size: -
D gene: -
V gene: TRBV10-3
J gene: TRBJ2-3

CDR3 protein: CASSYDRLVTQYF
CDR3 DNA: TGTGCCAGCAGTTATGATCGACTTGTTACGCAGTATTTT
clone size: few
D gene: -
V gene: TRBV6-5
J gene: TRBJ2-3

CDR3 protein: CASSLGAATNEKLFF
CDR3 DNA: TGCGCCAGCAGCTTGGGGGCCGCAACTAATGAAAAACTGTTTTTT
clone size: -
D gene: -
V gene: TRBV5-1
J gene: TRBJ1-4

CDR3 protein: CASSEGRRGNSPLHF
CDR3 DNA: TGTGCCAGCAGTGAAGGTAGAAGGGGTAATTCACCCCTCCACTTT
clone size: -
D gene: -
V gene: TRBV2
J gene: TRBJ1-6

CDR3 protein: CASSLGSQGANEQYF
CDR3 DNA: TGTGCCAGCAGCTTGGGCAGTCAAGGGGCGAACGAGCAGTACTTC
clone size: -
D gene: -
V gene: TRBV5-4
J gene: TRBJ2-7

CDR3 protein: CASSVDPNKGTEAFF
CDR3 DNA: TGTGCCAGCAGCGTAGACCCTAACAAGGGGACTGAAGCTTTCTTT
clone size: few
D gene: -
V gene: TRBV9
J gene: TRBJ1-1

CDR3 protein: CASSQGFSGYGYTF
CDR3 DNA: TGCGCCAGCAGCCAAGGGTTTTCGGGCTATGGCTACACCTTC
clone size: few
D gene: -
V gene: TRBV4-1
J gene: TRBJ1-2

CDR3 protein: CASSLGTGGQETQYF
CDR3 DNA: TGTGCCAGCAGCTTGGGGACAGGGGGCCAAGAGACCCAGTACTTC
clone size: -
D gene: TRBD1
V gene: TRBV5-4
J gene: TRBJ2-5

CDR3 protein: CASSQEFGGGLYEQYF
CDR3 DNA: TGCGCCAGCAGCCAAGAATTCGGCGGGGGGCTCTACGAGCAGTACTTC
clone size: few
D gene: TRBD2
V gene: TRBV4-1
J gene: TRBJ2-7